The next 24 T cell receptor beta chains were all read from a single sample in a study of regulatory T cells in long-lasting Graves disease (dated by TCRdb to about 2021). Taken with the paper, the label for time point translates to: newly diagnosed GD, antithyroid drugs for less than 3 months. For both TCR sequencing and RNA sequencing, RNA was extracted from PBMCs in TRIzol. The protocol used for the library was multiplex PCR. The listed sequencing device is Illumina HiSeq 4000. To build TCR beta libraries, CDR3 regions were amplified by Arm-PCR using iRepertoire HTBI primers. TCRdb passed the public sequencing reads through fastp at Q25 and MiXCR, retaining productive beta sequences. Entries are consolidated by CDR3 protein sequence, retaining the most common genes and DNA. The sample contains 550,000 to 650,000 distinct CDR3 sequences, about 15% of them found a single time. The ten largest clones represent approximately 12% of the sample.

The sample was also reused in another study, on T cells in Graves' hyperthyroidism and ophthalmopathy.

Sequences were derived from peripheral blood mononuclear cells (PBMCs), sampled at new diagnosis, from a patient treated with antithyroid drugs. The receptors were gathered from a man younger than 35 with Graves disease. Donor details come from another sample of the same person, matched by shared clones.

This clonotype was seen a handful of times. V and J are TRBV9 and TRBJ2-2; a weak D match, TRBD2 (6 bases). This CDR3 spans 15 amino acids. CDR1 and CDR2 from the germline V gene are SGDLS and YYNGEE. Trimming took 0 bases from V and 5 from J, leaving 11 bases between them. CDR3 protein: CASSVDRAGTGELFF. The DNA of the CDR3 is TGTGCCAGCAGCGTAGATAGGGCGGGGACCGGGGAGCTGTTTTTT.

This clonotype was counted a single time. One end of the junction fails to match germline, which may point to a read error. The chain recombines TRBV28 with TRBJ1-5; 8 nucleotides line up with TRBD1. This CDR3 spans 16 amino acids. The germline V gene encodes CDR1 MDHEN and CDR2 SYDVKM. CDR3 DNA sequence: TGTGCCAGAAGTTTATACATAACACAGGGGGGTCAGCCCCAGCACTTT. It is translated as CARSLYITQGGQPQHF.

This clonotype has only a few counts. V is TRBV5-1 and J is TRBJ2-3; TRBD2 matches 13 bases. V dropped 4 bases and J dropped 4; count of bases not matched to a gene: 6. The CDR3 extends over 16 amino acids. Germline loops: CDR1 SGHRS, CDR2 YFSETQ. CDR3 bases: TGCGCCAGCAGCCTAGGACTAGCGGGAGCTCCAGATACGCAGTATTTT. This translates into CASSLGLAGAPDTQYF. The entire variable domain, with the rest obtained from reference TRBV5-1 and TRBJ2-3, is as follows: KAGVTQTPRYLIKTRGQQVTLSCSPISGHRSVSWYQQTPGQGLQFLFEYFSETQRNKGNFPGRFSGRQFSNSRSEMNVSTLELGDSALYLCASSLGLAGAPDTQYFGPGTRLTVL.

V usage is TRBV7-3 and J usage is TRBJ2-1; 9 positions match TRBD1. This CDR3 is 16 amino acids long. Unmatched junction bases numbered 7, after V lost 0 bases and J lost 7 bases. Per the germline V gene, CDR1 is SGHTA and CDR2 is FQGTGA. The CDR3 DNA follows: TGTGCCAGCAGCTTAACGAAGGGACAGGGTATGAATGAGCAGTTCTTC. Protein: CASSLTKGQGMNEQFF.

This clonotype was detected ten times or more. V gene TRBV2 combines with J gene TRBJ2-3; unclear D gene. Germline loops: CDR1 SNHLY, CDR2 FYNNEI. CDR3 length: 13 residues. Trimming took 1 base from V and 7 from J, leaving 9 bases between them. The CDR3 DNA reads TGTGCCAGCAGTGAAGAAGGGTTTAATACGCAGTATTTT. Protein product: CASSEEGFNTQYF.

The chain uses TRBV14 and TRBJ2-3, with 9 nucleotides matching TRBD2. V lost 2 bases and J lost 2; bases outside the gene matches: 17. The CDR3 length is 20 residues. Germline loops: CDR1 SGHDN, CDR2 FVKESK. The CDR3 nucleotides read TGTGCCAGCAGCCAATACAACCATCGACCGACTAGCGGCCACACAGATACGCAGTATTTT. Amino acids: CASSQYNHRPTSGHTDTQYF.

This sequence joins TRBV3-1 and TRBJ1-1; D gene uncertain. Germline values: CDR1 LGHDT, CDR2 YNNKEL (reference sequence). V lost 1 base, J lost 0 bases, and 6 bases lay in between. CDR3 length: 14 amino acids. The CDR3 protein is CASSQVGMNTEAFF. The CDR3 nucleotides are TGTGCCAGCAGCCAAGTGGGCATGAACACTGAAGCTTTCTTT. The variable domain in full, completed from reference TRBV3-1 and TRBJ1-1, reads DTAVSQTPKYLVTQMGNDKSIKCEQNLGHDTMYWYKQDSKKFLKIMFSYNNKELIINETVPNRFSPKSPDKAHLNLHINSLELGDSAVYFCASSQVGMNTEAFFGQGTRLTVV.

V and J are TRBV6-2 or TRBV6-3 and TRBJ2-1; perhaps TRBD1 as D (5 bases). Germline V gives CDR1 MNHEY, CDR2 SVGEGT. CDR3 length equals 16 residues. V shed 3 bases and J shed 0 bases, with 12 bases lying between them. This CDR3 reads CASSYSRQGSYNEQFF. For the CDR3, the DNA is TGTGCCAGCAGTTATAGCCGTCAGGGCTCCTACAATGAGCAGTTCTTC.

To note about this clonotype: A read error may explain this, as a much larger clone is one base away. V is TRBV6-1 and J is TRBJ1-4, with D uncertain. Trimming cost V 1 base and J 8 bases, with 20 bases left between them. CDR1 is MNHNS, CDR2 SASEGT, per germline. This CDR3 contains 17 residues. The CDR3 sequence: CASSEDSLWISGEKLFF. The CDR3 nucleotides are TGTGCCAGCAGTGAAGACTCCTTATGGATCTCGGGAGAAAAACTGTTTTTT.

This clonotype has at least ten counts. The chain links TRBV28 to TRBJ2-7; no clear D. The germline V and J ends were trimmed by 7 bases and 2 bases, with 15 bases remaining between them. CDR1 and CDR2 from the germline V gene are MDHEN and SYDVKM. The CDR3 covers 14 residues. The CDR3 spells CASTYRAETYEQYF. Here the CDR3 DNA reads TGTGCCAGCACCTACCGGGCGGAGACCTACGAGCAGTACTTC.

This clonotype was recorded many times. In DNA, the CDR3 is TGTGCCAGCAGCTTACTCCATACCTACGAGCAGTACTTC. Its translation: CASSLLHTYEQYF. The chain uses TRBV11-2 and TRBJ2-7; D call uncertain. There are 13 residues in the CDR3. Germline-derived CDR1 and CDR2 are SGHAT and FQNNGV. With 2 bases removed from V and 2 bases from J, the gap between germline ends came to 7 bases.

This clonotype was seen at least ten times. The chain couples TRBV20-1 to TRBJ2-1, with D perhaps given as TRBD1 or TRBD2 (5 bases each). CDR3 length equals 15 residues. V was shortened by 1 base and J by 0 bases, with 10 bases between the two germline ends. The germline V gene has CDR1 DFQATT and CDR2 SNEGSKA (reference sequence). CDR3 amino acids: CSARAEGSSYNEQFF. The DNA of the CDR3 is TGCAGTGCTAGAGCCGAGGGGAGCTCCTACAATGAGCAGTTCTTC.

Here the CDR3 reads CASSPRLAGATDTQYF. In nucleotides, the CDR3 is TGTGCCAGCTCACCAAGGCTAGCGGGAGCCACAGATACGCAGTATTTT. The rearrangement uses TRBV18 and TRBJ2-3, with 10 bases matching TRBD2. Germline CDR1 and CDR2: KGHSH and LQKENI. V dropped 2 bases and J dropped 2; count of bases not matched to a gene: 4. CDR3 length: 16 amino acids.

This clonotype was counted a few times. Written as DNA, the CDR3 is TGTGCCAGCTCCCCAGAGACCACCTCCTACAATGAGCAGTTCTTC. Residues: CASSPETTSYNEQFF. The V call is TRBV18, the J call TRBJ2-1; D unresolved. V lost 6 bases, J lost 0 bases, and 12 bases lay in between. This CDR3 comprises 15 residues. CDR1 KGHSH and CDR2 LQKENI come from the germline V gene.

Details on this clonotype: The missing conserved phenylalanine or tryptophan at the end of this CDR3 makes a read error likely. The V and J genes are TRBV5-1 and TRBJ1-2, with 10 nucleotides matching TRBD1. Germline assignment: CDR1 SGHRS and CDR2 YFSETQ. V lost 4 bases and J lost 6; bases outside the gene matches: 3. This CDR3 region has 13 residues. The CDR3 region is CASSLDRGDGYTL. In nucleotides, the CDR3 is TGCGCCAGCAGCCTGGACAGGGGGGATGGCTACACCCTC.

J is TRBJ1-4 and V is TRBV28, with D perhaps matching TRBD1 (5 bases). Germline CDR1 reads MDHEN; CDR2 reads SYDVKM. This CDR3 spans 16 amino acids. V lost 4 bases, J lost 5 bases, and 17 bases lay in between. The CDR3 protein is CASSSAPGPSNEKLFF. The CDR3 DNA follows: TGTGCCAGCAGTTCGGCCCCGGGACCTTCGAATGAAAAACTGTTTTTT.

This clonotype was seen at least ten times. The V call is TRBV13, the J call TRBJ2-2; possibly TRBD1 for D (5 bases). CDR3 size: 14 residues. The germline CDR1 and CDR2 sequences are PRHDT and FYEKMQ (reference sequence). V lost 5 bases, J lost 1 base, and 8 bases lay in between. CDR3 sequence (DNA): TGTGCCAGCAGCCACGGACAGAACACCGGGGAGCTGTTTTTT. It is translated as CASSHGQNTGELFF.

The CDR3 protein is CASSPRRTSGRIRVTGELFF. CDR3 sequence (DNA): TGCGCCAGCAGCCCAAGGCGGACTAGCGGGAGGATTAGGGTCACCGGGGAGCTGTTTTTT. This chain links TRBV5-1 with TRBJ2-2; the match to TRBD2 covers 14 bases. Germline lookup yields CDR1 SGHRS and CDR2 YFSETQ. This CDR3 has 20 amino acids. Germline trimming cut 4 bases from V and 4 bases from J; bases unmatched to any gene: 15.

The table lists this clonotype with many counts. The chain combines TRBV28 with TRBJ1-3; D not resolved. Trimming pared 6 bases from V and 4 bases from J, leaving 7 bases between. The CDR3 totals 12 residues. In germline, CDR1 is MDHEN, CDR2 SYDVKM. The CDR3 DNA reads TGTGCCAGCAGCTTTCCCGGAAACACCATATATTTT. Protein product: CASSFPGNTIYF. Combining the CDR3 with reference TRBV28 and TRBJ1-3 gives the whole variable domain DVKVTQSSRYLVKRTGEKVFLECVQDMDHENMFWYRQDPGLGLRLIYFSYDVKMKEKGDIPEGYSVSREKKERFSLILESASTNQTSMYLCASSFPGNTIYFGEGSWLTVV.

In regard to this clonotype: It may be a read error: a sequence one base away is much more abundant. The chain employs TRBV6-2 or TRBV6-3 and TRBJ1-5; D unresolved. The CDR3 totals 14 residues. Germline CDR1 MNHEY, CDR2 SVGEGT. CDR3 residues: CTSSYDPINQPQHF. The CDR3 region has the DNA TGTACCAGCAGTTACGATCCGATCAATCAGCCCCAGCATTTT.

The chain recombines TRBV5-1 with TRBJ2-1; 12 bases match TRBD2. J lost 0 bases, V lost 4 bases, and 8 bases had no gene match. The CDR3 spans 18 residues. Germline V gene lookup returns CDR1 SGHRS and CDR2 YFSETQ. CDR3: CASSDTLLAGGSYNEQFF. The CDR3 region has the DNA TGCGCCAGCAGCGATACCTTACTAGCGGGGGGCTCCTACAATGAGCAGTTCTTC.

In this sample, this clonotype turned up many times. The chain joins TRBV28 to TRBJ1-3; maybe TRBD1 (5 bases). The length of the CDR3 is 13 residues. Trimming removed 7 bases at V and 9 bases at J, with 16 bases between. Germline V lookup: CDR1 MDHEN, CDR2 SYDVKM. As DNA, the CDR3 is TGTGCCAGCACCGGAGGTGCGGGACTCACCATATATTTT. It codes for CASTGGAGLTIYF.

This clonotype was picked up many times. V is TRBV30 and J is TRBJ2-5; D not resolved. The CDR3 extends over 12 amino acids. The ends were cut back, 2 bases at V and 7 bases at J, with 11 bases in the middle. The germline V gene has CDR1 GTSNPN and CDR2 SVGIG (reference sequence). CDR3 in amino acids: CAWSPKITTQYF. Here the CDR3 DNA reads TGTGCCTGGAGTCCGAAGATCACGACCCAGTACTTC.

This clonotype was observed a handful of times. The J gene is TRBJ2-3, the V gene TRBV29-1, with D possibly TRBD1 on 6 matching bases. V was shortened by 7 bases and J by 6 bases, with 11 bases between the two germline ends. CDR1 and CDR2 from the germline V gene are SQVTM and ANQGSEA. The CDR3 loop spans 11 amino acids. The CDR3 DNA reads TGCAGCGGCTACAGGGTGGATACGCAGTATTTT. This translates into CSGYRVDTQYF.